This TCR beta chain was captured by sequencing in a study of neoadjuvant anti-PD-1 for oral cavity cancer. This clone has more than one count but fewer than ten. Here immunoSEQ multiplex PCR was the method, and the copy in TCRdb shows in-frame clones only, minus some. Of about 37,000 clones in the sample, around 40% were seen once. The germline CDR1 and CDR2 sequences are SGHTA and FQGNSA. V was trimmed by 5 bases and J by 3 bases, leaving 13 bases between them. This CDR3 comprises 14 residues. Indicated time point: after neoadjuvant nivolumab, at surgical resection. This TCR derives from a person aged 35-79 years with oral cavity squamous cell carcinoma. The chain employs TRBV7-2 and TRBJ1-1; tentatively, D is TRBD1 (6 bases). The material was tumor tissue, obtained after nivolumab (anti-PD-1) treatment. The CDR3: CASSQTHRDTEAFF. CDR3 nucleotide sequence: TGTGCCAGCAGCCAGACTCACAGGGACACTGAAGCTTTCTTT.